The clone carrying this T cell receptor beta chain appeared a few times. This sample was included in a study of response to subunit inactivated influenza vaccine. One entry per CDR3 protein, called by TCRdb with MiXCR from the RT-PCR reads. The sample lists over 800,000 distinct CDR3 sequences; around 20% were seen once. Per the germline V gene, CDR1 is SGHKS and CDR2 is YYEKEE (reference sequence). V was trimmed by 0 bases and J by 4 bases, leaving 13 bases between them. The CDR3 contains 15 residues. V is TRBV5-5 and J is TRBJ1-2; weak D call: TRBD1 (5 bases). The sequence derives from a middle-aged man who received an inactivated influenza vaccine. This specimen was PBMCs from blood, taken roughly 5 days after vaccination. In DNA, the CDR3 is TGTGCCAGCAGCTTGGGCCGAACAGGTGGCTATGGCTACACCTTC. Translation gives CASSLGRTGGYGYTF.